This T cell receptor (beta chain) was sequenced during a study of T cells in Graves' hyperthyroidism and ophthalmopathy. Study outcomes and limitations: A 13 V-J signature model discriminated ophthalmopathy versus stable hyperthyroidism. It was a median approximately 7.1 months before onset that the model predicted ophthalmopathy.

Not enrolled were patients with uncontrolled infection, other autoimmune disease, pregnancy or lactation. The CDR3 is 14 amino acids. Between the trimmed V and J ends, which lost 2 bases and 4 bases, there was a span of 11 bases. Germline V gene lookup returns CDR1 MGHRA and CDR2 YSYEKL. To note about this clonotype: Its antigen is unknown.

Researchers amplified the TCR beta CDR3 regions from RNA transcripts. A first-round RT-PCR of the TCR CDR3 used the HTBI primer set. TCRdb ran MiXCR on the multiplex PCR reads and lists one entry per CDR3 protein. The sample records a few hundred thousand distinct CDR3 sequences, about a sixth being singletons. The chain is built from TRBV4-1 and TRBJ1-2, with D maybe TRBD1 (6 bases). The sequenced sample consisted of blood. The receptor's source is a woman between 40 and 50 years old with Graves' ophthalmopathy. The CDR3 sequence: CASSQTQGAYGYTF. The CDR3 DNA reads as TGCGCCAGCAGCCAAACACAGGGTGCCTATGGCTACACCTTC.